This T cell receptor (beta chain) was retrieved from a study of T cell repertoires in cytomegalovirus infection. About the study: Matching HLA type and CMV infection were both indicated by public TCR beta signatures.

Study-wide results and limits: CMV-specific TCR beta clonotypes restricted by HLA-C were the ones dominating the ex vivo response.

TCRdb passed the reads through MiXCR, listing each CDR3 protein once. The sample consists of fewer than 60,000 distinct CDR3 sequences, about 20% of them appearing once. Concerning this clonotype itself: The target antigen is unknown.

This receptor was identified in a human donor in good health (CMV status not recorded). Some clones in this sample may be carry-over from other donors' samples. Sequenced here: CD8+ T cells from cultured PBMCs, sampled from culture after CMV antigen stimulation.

CDR3 DNA: TGTGCCATCAGTGAGTTGGCGAACACTGAAGCTTTCTTT. This gives the protein CAISELANTEAFF. The chain joins TRBV10-3 to TRBJ1-1; D unclear. CDR1 and CDR2 (germline): ENHRY, SYGVKD. CDR3 length equals 13 residues. Trimming took off 1 base at V and 1 base at J, with 4 bases between the two ends.